The clone carrying this T cell receptor beta chain was seen once. Its antigen is as yet unknown. This sample stems from a study of siplizumab effects on memory and regulatory T cells. Deletions cut 3 bases from V and 2 bases from J, with 11 bases between. CDR1 and CDR2 from the germline V gene are KGHSH and LQKENI. The CDR3 totals 14 residues. Each sample contributed approximately 94,000 TCR templates to the assay. Sequenced by immunoSEQ multiplex PCR; TCRdb stores in-frame clones only, minus some. This table holds around 87,000 clones, just under 90% found once. Findings and limits, study-wide: The average Treg-derived proportion among mappable alloreactive CD4+ clones was 68.8% with siplizumab versus 25% to 30% in controls. Alloreactive clones mapping to unstimulated subsets formed only a minor fraction.

The TCR comes from a human donor in good health. Specimen: CD4+ T cells sorted from blood. V is TRBV18 and J is TRBJ2-7, with TRBD2 as a possible D gene (7 bases). CDR3 region: CASSPQGRAYEQYF. The CDR3 DNA sequence: TGTGCCAGCTCACCCCAGGGGAGGGCCTACGAGCAGTACTTC.